Listed below are T cell receptor beta chains from one sample, sequenced in a study of blood T cell repertoires in COVID-19. Sequencing used immunoSEQ multiplex PCR; TCRdb keeps in-frame clones, though not all of them. The sample contains under 250,000 clones, 85% to 90% of which appear only once. The material sequenced was peripheral blood. Every receptor here comes from a woman aged 55-75 years with acute or convalescent COVID-19. Both conserved end residues are part of each CDR3. The D gene is left open where the match is weak. Part of the rows lack a size; the others show once, few, many or a class for expanded clones.

>.|TRBJ1-1|TRBV11-2|.
TGTGCCAGCAGCTTAGAGGCAGATTCTAACACTGAAGCTTTCTTT
CASSLEADSNTEAFF
>.|TRBJ1-4|TRBV4-1|TRBD1
TGCGCCAGCAGCCAAGGCAGGACAGGCGCAACTAATGAAAAACTGTTTTTT
CASSQGRTGATNEKLFF
>.|TRBJ2-1|TRBV19|.
TGTGCCAGTAGTTCAACTAGTTATTTCAACGAGCAGTTCTTC
CASSSTSYFNEQFF
>.|TRBJ2-1|TRBV10-1|TRBD2
TGCGCCAGCAGTGAGTTTGCGGGAGGGTCCCATGAGCAGTTCTTC
CASSEFAGGSHEQFF
>.|TRBJ1-2|TRBV4-3|.
TGCGCCAGCAGCCAAGAGCACAGGGCCCCTAACTATGGCTACACCTTC
CASSQEHRAPNYGYTF
>.|TRBJ1-4|TRBV9|.
TGTGCCAGCAGCGTAGGATCTACGAGTGAAAAACTGTTTTTT
CASSVGSTSEKLFF
>.|TRBJ2-1|TRBV12-5|TRBD2
TGTGCTAGTGGTTTTGGGGTAGCGGGATCATACAATGAGCAGTTCTTC
CASGFGVAGSYNEQFF
>.|TRBJ2-3|TRBV5-1|TRBD2
TGCGCCACCAGACGCGTTGCGGGGGGCCGCACAGATACGCAGTATTTT
CATRRVAGGRTDTQYF
>.|TRBJ1-2|TRBV12-3/TRBV12-4|.
TGTGCCAGCAGTTTACATTATGGCTACACCTTC
CASSLHYGYTF
>.|TRBJ2-5|TRBV6-5|.
TGTGCCAGCAAGCGGGACATCGAGACCCAGTACTTC
CASKRDIETQYF
>.|TRBJ2-7|TRBV28|TRBD2
TGTGCCAGCAGTTGGGAGCGGGAGATGGGGCAGTACTTC
CASSWEREMGQYF
>.|TRBJ1-3|TRBV19|.
TGTACCAGTAGTATGGACAGCTCTGGAAACACCATATATTTT
CTSSMDSSGNTIYF
>.|TRBJ1-3|TRBV3-1/TRBV3-2|.
TGTGCCAGCAGCCAGCTCAACCGGGTTGGTGGAAACACCATATATTTT
CASSQLNRVGGNTIYF
>.|TRBJ2-2|TRBV19|TRBD1
TGTGCCAGTAGTATCAGGGGGCGGGGCACCGGGGAGCTGTTTTTT
CASSIRGRGTGELFF
>.|TRBJ2-3|TRBV10-3|TRBD2
TGTGCCATCAGGGGACTAGTCGGCGATACGCAGTATTTT
CAIRGLVGDTQYF
>.|TRBJ2-7|TRBV19|TRBD1
TGTGCCAGTAACCTGACCCGGACAGGGGTCTACGAGCAGTACTTC
CASNLTRTGVYEQYF
>.|TRBJ1-2|TRBV19|TRBD1
TGTGCCAGTAGACCCTCCGGGACAGGGAACTATGGCTACACCTTC
CASRPSGTGNYGYTF
>.|TRBJ1-2|TRBV18|.
TGTGCCAGCTCACGACCGACTGTCCTGAACTATGGCTACACCTTC
CASSRPTVLNYGYTF
>.|TRBJ2-2|TRBV12-5|.
TGTGCTAGTGGTTCGGGACTGGGCGGGGAGCTGTTTTTT
CASGSGLGGELFF
>.|TRBJ1-5|TRBV28|.
TGTGCCAGCAGGATCGGGAGCGACAATCAGCCCCAGCATTTT
CASRIGSDNQPQHF
>.|TRBJ2-2|TRBV27|.
TGTGCCAGCAAAGCGGGTAGGGGGAACACCGGGGAGCTGTTTTTT
CASKAGRGNTGELFF
>.|TRBJ1-4|TRBV3-1/TRBV3-2|TRBD1
TGTGCCAGCAGTCGACAGGGGCCGGGTGAAAAACTGTTTTTT
CASSRQGPGEKLFF
>.|TRBJ2-1|TRBV12-5|TRBD1
TGTGCTAGTGGCCCGGGACAGGGAGGAAAGAATGAGCAGTTCTTC
CASGPGQGGKNEQFF
>.|TRBJ2-7|TRBV11-2|TRBD1
TGTGCCAGCAGCTTAGTTAGCGGACAGGGGGCAAGGCAGTACTTC
CASSLVSGQGARQYF
>.|TRBJ2-4|TRBV19|.
TGTGCCAGTACCGAAAACGATCCGGGACATGTAGCCAAAAACATTCAGTACTTC
CASTENDPGHVAKNIQYF
>.|TRBJ2-5|TRBV27|TRBD2
TGTGCCAGCAGTCTTGGGACTAGCGGGGTTTCAGAGACCCAGTACTTC
CASSLGTSGVSETQYF
>few|TRBJ1-4|TRBV5-1|TRBD1
TGCGCCAGCAGCTCCAGGACAGGGGGCAATGAAAAACTGTTTTTT
CASSSRTGGNEKLFF
>.|TRBJ2-1|TRBV6-5|.
TGTGCCAGCAACAGGGCCACCACCTACAATGAGCAGTTCTTC
CASNRATTYNEQFF
>.|TRBJ2-3|TRBV11-2|.
TGTGCCAGCAGCTTGTCACCAGGGGTCGGGGGCACAGATACGCAGTATTTT
CASSLSPGVGGTDTQYF
>.|TRBJ2-6|TRBV2|TRBD1
TGTGCCAGCAGTGCGGGACAGGGGGCTGCCAACGTCCTGACTTTC
CASSAGQGAANVLTF
>.|TRBJ2-6|TRBV19|.
TGTGCCAGTAGGGGGAGTTCTGGGGCCAACGTCCTGACTTTC
CASRGSSGANVLTF
>.|TRBJ1-1|TRBV2|.
TGTGCCAGCAGTGTAGGTAAGAGGGACACTGAAGCTTTCTTT
CASSVGKRDTEAFF
>.|TRBJ1-2|TRBV6-2/TRBV6-3|.
TGTGCCAGCAGTTATCAGATTCGACAGTCCAACTATGGCTACACCTTC
CASSYQIRQSNYGYTF
>.|TRBJ2-7|TRBV12-5|TRBD1
TGTGCTAGTGGTTTGGGTGCCGGGACAGGGGACCCCTACGAGCAGTACTTC
CASGLGAGTGDPYEQYF
>.|TRBJ1-2|TRBV6-2/TRBV6-3|TRBD1
TGTGCCAGCAGCCGACAGGGAGGTGGCGGCTACACCTTC
CASSRQGGGGYTF
>.|TRBJ2-5|TRBV6-5|TRBD2
TGTGCCAGCAGCTCACTAGCGGGGCTACAAGAGACCCAGTACTTC
CASSSLAGLQETQYF
>.|TRBJ1-3|TRBV6-6|.
TGTGCCAGCAGTCCCACGACAGGCCAGATCTCTGGAAACACCATATATTTT
CASSPTTGQISGNTIYF
>.|TRBJ1-4|TRBV7-2|TRBD1
TGTGCCAGCAGCTCTACAGGGGTGGGTAATGAAAAACTGTTTTTT
CASSSTGVGNEKLFF
>.|TRBJ1-2|TRBV2|.
TGTGCCAGCAGTGAAGGGGCCTATGGCTACACCTTC
CASSEGAYGYTF
>.|TRBJ1-1|TRBV13|.
TGTGCCAGCAGCCTCAGGGACACTGAAGCTTTCTTT
CASSLRDTEAFF
>once|TRBJ2-3|TRBV3-1/TRBV3-2|TRBD1
TGTGCCAGCAGCTCCGGGACAGACACAGATACGCAGTATTTT
CASSSGTDTDTQYF
>.|TRBJ1-6|TRBV7-9|TRBD1
TGTGCCAGCAGCTCGAGACAGGGGAATTCACCCCTCCACTTT
CASSSRQGNSPLHF
>.|TRBJ1-5|TRBV5-4|TRBD1
TGTGCCAGCAGCATAACAGGGGGAGGTAACAATCAGCCCCAGCATTTT
CASSITGGGNNQPQHF
>.|TRBJ2-3|TRBV30|TRBD2
TGTGCCTGGGCGCTGGGGCGGGGGGGCCTCGATACGCAGTATTTT
CAWALGRGGLDTQYF
>.|TRBJ1-5|TRBV19|.
TGTGCCAGTAGTATTATTGCGGGAGGAAATCAGCCCCAGCATTTT
CASSIIAGGNQPQHF